The clone carrying this T cell receptor beta chain was counted a single time. These data are taken from a study of control samples from healthy donors and cancer patients. The CDR3 has 15 amino acids. The J segment lost 0 bases and the V segment lost 5 bases, leaving 5 bases of the junction unmatched. Germline-derived CDR1 and CDR2 are MNHEY and SMNVEV (reference sequence). The table came from immunoSEQ multiplex PCR; TCRdb's copy has only in-frame clones and leaves some out. This sample has some 130,000 clones, with around 90% found just once. This TCR derives from a man aged 18 to 35 in good health. This rearrangement joins TRBV27 to TRBJ1-2; 8 bases match TRBD1. Sequencing was done on a sample of blood. The CDR3 is CASSTGQGANYGYTF. The CDR3 DNA reads TGTGCCAGCAGTACCGGACAGGGTGCTAACTATGGCTACACCTTC.